This TCR beta chain is from a study of blood T cell repertoires in COVID-19. Trimming pared 6 bases from V and 5 bases from J, leaving 14 bases between. This CDR3 contains 13 residues. Germline lookup yields CDR1 MRHNA and CDR2 SNTAGT. Clones were read by immunoSEQ multiplex PCR, and TCRdb kept only the in-frame ones, dropping some. This table has over 150,000 clones, 75% to 90% appearing once. Sequenced material: peripheral blood. This TCR came from a middle-aged woman with COVID-19, enrolled during active disease. The chain links TRBV6-4 to TRBJ2-7; D is perhaps TRBD1 (5 bases). CDR3 bases: TGTGCCAGCAGCAGGGCTGTCGACGACGAGCAGTACTTC. The encoded protein is CASSRAVDDEQYF.